This TCR beta chain was obtained from a study of T-cell memory formation after mild COVID-19. Study-wide results and limits: Researchers found some responding clones in pre-infection memory, a sign that cross-reactive memory joined.

Researchers used 5'RACE with constant-segment primers to make TCR alpha and TCR beta cDNA libraries that carry sample barcodes and UMIs. TCRdb re-called the 5' RACE reads through MiXCR, storing one row per CDR3 protein. The sample has around 200,000 distinct CDR3 sequences; roughly 18% are singletons. Regarding this clonotype: The antigen remains undetermined.

V shed 5 bases and J 4 bases; nucleotides not matched to a gene: 7. The CDR3 is 16 amino acids. Germline CDR1 MNHEY, CDR2 SMNVEV (reference sequence). The sequencing sample was made of PBMCs or a T cell subset sorted from them (not recorded which). The receptor's source is a man between 18 and 35 years old who had mild COVID-19 (a few samples of this study predate the infection). Cell type and time point are not known. The V gene is TRBV27, the J gene TRBJ2-2; the match to TRBD2 covers 10 bases. CDR3 bases: TGTGCCAGCAGTCCGACCACTAGCGGGGTCACCGGGGAGCTGTTTTTT. Protein: CASSPTTSGVTGELFF.